This T cell receptor beta chain appears in the sequencing data of a study of T-cell reconstitution after alpha-beta-depleted transplantation in children (TCRdb year 2016). Some background on the complete study: The study quantitatively tracked T-cell immune reconstitution after TCRalphabeta/CD19-depleted allogeneic hematopoietic cell transplantation in children using TCR repertoire profiling.

With regard to this clonotype: Its target antigen remains unknown. No clone much larger than this one lies a single base away; base qualities are absent.

The library came from PCR. The data were produced on an Illumina HiSeq 2500. To normalize quantification of the TCRbeta repertoire, the TCR libraries were built with molecular barcoding that relied on unique molecular identifiers. Using fastp trimming at Q25 and MiXCR clonotype assembly, TCRdb reanalyzed the public sequencing data and kept in-frame beta chains. Every CDR3 protein is listed once, alongside the most common genes and DNA of its rows. The sample table records around 200,000 distinct CDR3 sequences; roughly a tenth of these occur just once. The ten largest clones take up roughly 6.2% of the sample. The CDR3 runs 16 amino acids, cysteine and phenylalanine included. Only CDR3 DNA remains: 48 bases, in frame from the first base. V sheds 2 bases and J sheds 8 bases, leaving 16 bases between their ends. CDR1 SEHNR and CDR2 FQNEAQ were looked up in the germline V gene (reference sequence).

The material was PBMCs from the stem cell graft donor, obtained from the stem cell graft. The source is a human donor who donated a stem cell graft to a child with acute lymphoblastic leukemia. In this chain, TRBV7-9 is recombined with TRBJ1-6; TRBD1 is possibly the D segment (5 matching bases). The DNA is TGTGCCAGCAGCTTAAGCCCCGACAGACCTGATTCACCCCTCCACTTT. Translation gives CASSLSPDRPDSPLHF.